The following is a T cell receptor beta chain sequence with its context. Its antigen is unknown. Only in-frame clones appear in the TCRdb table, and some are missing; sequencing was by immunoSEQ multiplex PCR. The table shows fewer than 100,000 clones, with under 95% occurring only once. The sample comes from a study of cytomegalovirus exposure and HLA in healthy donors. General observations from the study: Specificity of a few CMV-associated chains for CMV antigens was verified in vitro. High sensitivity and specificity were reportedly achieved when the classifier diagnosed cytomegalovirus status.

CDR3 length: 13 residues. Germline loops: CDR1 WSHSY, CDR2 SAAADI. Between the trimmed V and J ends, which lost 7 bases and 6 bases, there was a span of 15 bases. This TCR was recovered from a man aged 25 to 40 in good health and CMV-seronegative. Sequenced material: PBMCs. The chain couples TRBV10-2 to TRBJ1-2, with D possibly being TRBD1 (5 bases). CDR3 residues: CASTSPGVDGYTF. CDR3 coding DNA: TGCGCCAGCACCTCCCCGGGGGTTGATGGCTACACCTTC.